This T cell receptor (beta chain) comes out of a study of T-cell memory formation after mild COVID-19. General study points: Later expanders leaned toward CD4+, whereas clones contracting from day 15 to 85 were balanced CD4/CD8. Memory cells collected pre-infection included some clones that later responded, suggesting cross-reactive memory joined.

TCRdb passed the 5' RACE reads through MiXCR, listing each CDR3 protein once. The table records roughly 250,000 distinct CDR3 sequences, 15% to 20% of them present only once. Trimming stripped 11 bases from V and 5 bases from J, with 18 bases between. The germline V gene has CDR1 SGHVS and CDR2 FQNEAQ. This CDR3 has 14 residues. This clonotype was picked up a small number of times. Antigen unknown. The clonotype was recovered from a man aged 18-30 years who had mild COVID-19 (a few samples of this study predate the infection). Cell type and time point are not known. The J gene is TRBJ2-2, the V gene TRBV7-8; D perhaps matches TRBD1 (6 bases). The sequenced sample was PBMCs or a T cell subset sorted from them (not recorded which). The CDR3 region is CAGQGFLRTGELFF. CDR3 DNA sequence: TGTGCCGGCCAGGGGTTCTTGCGGACCGGGGAGCTGTTTTTT.